This is a list of T cell receptor beta chains from one sample in a study of T cell repertoires in ileal Crohn's disease. Some clones are missing from TCRdb's copy, which holds only in-frame ones; the method was immunoSEQ multiplex PCR. The sample records more than 11,000 clones, 87% being singletons. Sequenced input: ileal tissue. The source is an adult with Crohn's disease. Each CDR3 is given with its conserved first and last residue. Each record gives: D gene, V gene, J gene, clone size, CDR3 protein, CDR3 DNA. A D gene is named only where the DNA matches it firmly. Rows give clone size only sometimes, using once, few, many, or a class for an expanded clone.

-	TRBV5-1	TRBJ1-1	-	CASSLGQNMNTEAFF	TGCGCCAGCAGCTTAGGACAGAACATGAACACTGAAGCTTTCTTT
TRBD2	TRBV4-2	TRBJ2-5	-	CASSQAFTSEQETQYF	TGTGCCAGCAGCCAGGCCTTCACTAGCGAACAGGAGACCCAGTACTTC
TRBD2	TRBV10-3	TRBJ2-7	-	CAISEWGKSGRGYEQYF	TGTGCCATCAGTGAGTGGGGGAAAAGCGGGAGAGGCTACGAGCAGTACTTC
-	TRBV2	TRBJ2-1	-	CASSEWTGTSYNEQFF	TGTGCCAGCAGTGAATGGACCGGGACTTCCTACAATGAGCAGTTCTTC
-	TRBV29-1	TRBJ2-5	-	CSADDRRRGTQYF	TGCAGCGCTGACGACCGGCGGCGAGGGACCCAGTACTTC
TRBD1	TRBV5-8	TRBJ2-2	-	CASSLDRGGTGELFF	TGTGCCAGCAGCTTGGACAGGGGCGGAACCGGGGAGCTGTTTTTT
-	TRBV6-1	TRBJ2-1	few	CASSERRGRYNEQFF	TGTGCCAGCAGTGAAAGGAGGGGGCGTTACAATGAGCAGTTCTTC
-	TRBV6-4	TRBJ2-7	-	CASSDQVTGSYEQYF	TGTGCCAGCAGTGACCAGGTTACAGGCTCCTACGAGCAGTACTTC
-	TRBV4-3	TRBJ1-1	-	CASSEAGANTEAFF	TGCGCCAGCAGCGAGGCAGGGGCGAACACTGAAGCTTTCTTT
-	TRBV4-1	TRBJ2-2	-	CASSQDVRAHTGELFF	TGCGCCAGCAGCCAAGATGTGAGGGCCCACACCGGGGAGCTGTTTTTT
TRBD1	TRBV6-5	TRBJ1-2	once	CASSIQGLLTF	TGTGCCAGCAGCATACAGGGGTTACTAACCTTC
TRBD1	TRBV5-1	TRBJ2-2	-	CASSRQGNTGELFF	TGCGCCAGCAGCCGACAGGGAAACACCGGGGAGCTGTTTTTT
TRBD1	TRBV10-3	TRBJ1-1	-	CAIRLGQGNTEAFF	TGTGCCATCAGATTGGGACAGGGGAACACTGAAGCTTTCTTT
-	TRBV10-3	TRBJ2-3	-	CATTKGSTDTQYF	TGTGCCACCACGAAGGGGAGCACAGATACGCAGTATTTT
-	TRBV6-5	TRBJ2-3	-	CASSRLGASTDTQYF	TGTGCCAGCAGCCGTCTCGGTGCTAGCACAGATACGCAGTATTTT
-	TRBV28	TRBJ2-7	-	CASSLSSYEQYF	TGTGCCAGCAGTCTAAGCTCCTACGAGCAGTACTTC
TRBD2	TRBV5-1	TRBJ2-1	-	CASSSGLVDEQFF	TGCGCCAGCAGCTCCGGACTAGTTGATGAGCAGTTCTTC
-	TRBV9	TRBJ1-2	once	CASSVATWGQGGVGYTF	TGTGCCAGCAGCGTAGCTACGTGGGGGCAGGGAGGGGTCGGCTACACCTTC
-	TRBV6-1	TRBJ1-2	-	CASSEEQGVGYTF	TGTGCCAGCAGTGAAGAACAGGGAGTTGGCTACACCTTC
-	TRBV6-1	TRBJ2-7	-	CAGGSYEQYF	TGCGCAGGGGGGTCCTACGAGCAGTACTTC
TRBD1	TRBV10-3	TRBJ1-5	-	CAISEGQGYQPQHF	TGTGCCATCAGTGAGGGACAGGGGTATCAGCCCCAGCATTTT
TRBD2	TRBV5-1	TRBJ2-7	-	CASSFLLAGGQTYEQYF	TGCGCCAGCAGCTTCTTACTAGCGGGGGGGCAAACCTACGAGCAGTACTTC
TRBD1	TRBV5-1	TRBJ1-1	-	CASSLGNTGTEEAFF	TGCGCCAGCAGCTTGGGGAATACCGGGACAGAAGAAGCTTTCTTT
TRBD2	TRBV30	TRBJ2-3	-	CAWSVLAGGLTDTQYF	TGTGCCTGGAGTGTACTGGCGGGAGGGCTGACAGATACGCAGTATTTT
-	TRBV29-1	TRBJ2-4	once	CSVEESFGSYAKNIQYF	TGCAGCGTTGAAGAATCTTTCGGGTCGTACGCCAAAAACATTCAGTACTTC
TRBD2	TRBV11-2	TRBJ2-5	-	CASSLRPSGSGETQYF	TGTGCCAGCAGCCTCCGTCCCAGCGGGAGCGGGGAGACCCAGTACTTC
-	TRBV5-6	TRBJ1-3	-	CASSAAGFGNTIYF	TGTGCCAGCAGCGCAGCGGGTTTTGGAAACACCATATATTTT
-	TRBV19	TRBJ2-1	-	CASKVVADNGQFF	TGTGCCAGTAAAGTCGTGGCAGACAATGGGCAGTTCTTC
-	TRBV6-5	TRBJ2-3	-	CASASSTDTQYF	TGTGCCAGCGCGTCCAGCACAGATACGCAGTATTTT
TRBD1	TRBV9	TRBJ1-3	-	CASSVGQGAGNTIYF	TGTGCCAGCAGCGTAGGTCAGGGGGCCGGAAACACCATATATTTT
TRBD2	TRBV10-3	TRBJ2-7	-	CAIREAGGSYEQYF	TGTGCCATCCGGGAGGCGGGAGGGTCCTACGAGCAGTACTTC
TRBD1	TRBV6-1	TRBJ2-5	-	CASRAGTGARLDQYF	TGTGCCAGCAGGGCCGGGACAGGGGCCCGCTTGGACCAGTACTTC
-	TRBV2	TRBJ1-1	-	CASSFDRLATEAFF	TGTGCCAGCAGTTTCGACAGGTTGGCCACTGAAGCTTTCTTT
-	TRBV7-3	TRBJ1-1	once	CASSLSAGPAEAFF	TGTGCCAGCAGCTTATCGGCGGGCCCCGCTGAAGCTTTCTTT
-	TRBV11-2	TRBJ2-3	-	CASSLDWVWGDTDTQYF	TGTGCCAGCAGCTTAGATTGGGTGTGGGGGGACACAGATACGCAGTATTTT
-	TRBV30	TRBJ1-5	once	CAWSVQGGFQPQHF	TGTGCCTGGAGTGTACAGGGAGGGTTTCAGCCCCAGCATTTT